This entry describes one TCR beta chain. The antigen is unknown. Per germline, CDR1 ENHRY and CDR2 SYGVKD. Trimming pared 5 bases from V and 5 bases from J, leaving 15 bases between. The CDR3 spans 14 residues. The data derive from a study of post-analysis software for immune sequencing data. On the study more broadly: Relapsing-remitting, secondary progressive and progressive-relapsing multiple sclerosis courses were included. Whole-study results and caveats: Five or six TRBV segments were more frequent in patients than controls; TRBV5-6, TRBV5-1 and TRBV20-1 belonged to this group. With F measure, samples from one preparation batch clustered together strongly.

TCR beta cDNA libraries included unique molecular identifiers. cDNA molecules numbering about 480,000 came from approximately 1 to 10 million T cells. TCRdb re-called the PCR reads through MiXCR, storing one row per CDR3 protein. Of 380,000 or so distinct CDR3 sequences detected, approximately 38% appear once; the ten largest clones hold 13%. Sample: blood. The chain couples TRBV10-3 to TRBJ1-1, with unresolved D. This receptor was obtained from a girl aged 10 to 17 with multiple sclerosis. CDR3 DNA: TGTGCCATCAGTAACGACTGGGAAGGAACTGAAGCTTTCTTT. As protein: CAISNDWEGTEAFF.